Below are 24 T cell receptor beta chains sequenced from a single sample in a study of blood T cell repertoires in COVID-19. Clones were read by immunoSEQ multiplex PCR, and TCRdb kept only the in-frame ones, dropping some. The data hold approximately 300,000 clones, with 85% to 90% observed a single time. Sequenced material: peripheral blood. These receptors all stem from a man aged 40-55 years with acute or convalescent COVID-19.

The rearrangement joins TRBV2 to TRBJ1-2; no clear D. Germline V lookup: CDR1 SNHLY, CDR2 FYNNEI. V was clipped by 11 bases and J by 6 bases, with 19 bases between them. CDR3 length equals 13 residues. The CDR3 spells CASCRGRFDGYTF. In DNA, the CDR3 is TGTGCCTCATGCCGGGGTCGATTCGATGGCTACACCTTC.

This chain joins TRBV29-1 and TRBJ2-7; TRBD1 aligns across 8 bases. This CDR3 is built from 14 residues. In germline, CDR1 is SQVTM, CDR2 ANQGSEA. The trim removed 4 bases at V and 1 base at J, leaving 6 bases unmatched. The CDR3 reads CSVGGRGPSYEQYF. CDR3 sequence (DNA): TGCAGCGTTGGGGGCAGGGGGCCTTCCTACGAGCAGTACTTC.

The J gene is TRBJ1-2, the V gene TRBV29-1; 7 bases agree with TRBD1. Germline trimming cut 5 bases from V and 6 bases from J; bases unmatched to any gene: 3. This CDR3 spans 11 amino acids. Looked up from germline, CDR1 is SQVTM and CDR2 is ANQGSEA. CDR3 nucleotides: TGCAGCGTTTGGGACAGTCATGGCTACACCTTC. It codes for CSVWDSHGYTF.

The V call is TRBV7-2, the J call TRBJ1-1, with TRBD1 as a possible D gene (6 bases). The CDR3 extends over 13 amino acids. The V gene's germline CDR1 is SGHTA and CDR2 FQGNSA. The germline V and J ends were trimmed by 5 bases and 4 bases, with 11 bases remaining between them. The CDR3 coding sequence is TGTGCCAGCAGCCTGAGGGGGTTCACTGAAGCTTTCTTT. Protein: CASSLRGFTEAFF.

A remark on this clone: This CDR3 is also generated by other DNA sequences in the sample. V gene TRBV5-1 combines with J gene TRBJ1-1; D perhaps matches TRBD1 (5 bases). V was clipped by 1 base and J by 0 bases, with 7 bases between them. The germline CDR1 and CDR2 sequences are SGHRS and YFSETQ. The CDR3 extends over 14 amino acids. CDR3 region: CASSLTGVNTEAFF. CDR3 coding DNA: TGCGCCAGCAGCTTGACGGGGGTGAACACTGAAGCTTTCTTT.

The chain uses TRBV29-1 and TRBJ1-1; D gene uncertain. V lost 4 bases, J lost 8 bases, and 23 bases lay in between. CDR1 and CDR2 from the germline V gene are SQVTM and ANQGSEA. This CDR3 region has 15 residues. Written as DNA, the CDR3 is TGCAGCGTTGTTAGCTACTTTGGGAGTCAGACCGAAGCTTTCTTT. Amino acid sequence: CSVVSYFGSQTEAFF. Using reference TRBV29-1 and TRBJ1-1 for the parts outside the CDR3, the full variable domain is SAVISQKPSRDICQRGTSLTIQCQVDSQVTMMFWYRQQPGQSLTLIATANQGSEATYESGFVIDKFPISRPNLTFSTLTVSNMSPEDSSIYLCSVVSYFGSQTEAFFGQGTRLTVV.

V and J are TRBV6-1 and TRBJ2-2; 11 bases agree with TRBD2. This CDR3 region has 18 residues. CDR1 is MNHNS, CDR2 SASEGT, per germline. V trimming: 4 bases; J trimming: 0 bases; junction bases outside the gene matches: 7. CDR3 amino acids: CASSALGLAASNTGELFF. CDR3 DNA: TGTGCCAGCAGTGCCCTGGGACTAGCGGCCTCGAACACCGGGGAGCTGTTTTTT.

V usage is TRBV2 and J usage is TRBJ2-1, with 9 bases identical to TRBD2. Germline assignment: CDR1 SNHLY and CDR2 FYNNEI. The CDR3 sequence is 15 residues long. Germline trimming cut 6 bases from V and 3 bases from J; bases unmatched to any gene: 6. The CDR3, as DNA: TGTGCCAGCAGGGTAGCTAGCGGGGTCTACAATGAGCAGTTCTTC. Its translation is CASRVASGVYNEQFF.

This clone was seen a few times. This sequence joins TRBV2 and TRBJ1-1; D gene unclear. Trimming pared 6 bases from V and 0 bases from J, leaving 8 bases between. The CDR3 contains 13 residues. Germline assignment: CDR1 SNHLY and CDR2 FYNNEI. The CDR3 sequence is CASRHSMNTEAFF. In DNA form, the CDR3 reads TGTGCCAGCAGACACAGCATGAACACTGAAGCTTTCTTT. The full variable domain, in which reference TRBV2 and TRBJ1-1 provide the parts outside the CDR3, is EPEVTQTPSHQVTQMGQEVILRCVPISNHLYFYWYRQILGQKVEFLVSFYNNEISEKSEIFDDQFSVERPDGSNFTLKIRSTKLEDSAMYFCASRHSMNTEAFFGQGTRLTVV.

This clone was picked up one time. The V gene is TRBV3-1 (or the pseudogene TRBV3-2), the J gene TRBJ1-2; D might be TRBD1 (5 bases). The germline V and J ends were trimmed by 3 bases and 8 bases, with 13 bases remaining between them. The germline V gene has CDR1 LGHDT and CDR2 YNNKEL (reference sequence). There are 13 residues in the CDR3. CDR3 sequence: CASSQGGGVGYTF. CDR3 DNA: TGTGCCAGCAGCCAGGGGGGAGGGGTCGGCTACACCTTC.

V and J are TRBV6-5 and TRBJ2-2; no clear D gene. V gave up 9 bases and J gave up 0 bases, with 11 bases separating them. The CDR3 sequence is 14 residues long. Germline V lookup: CDR1 MNHEY, CDR2 SVGAGI. The CDR3 loop reads CASPKTANTGELFF. CDR3 sequence (DNA): TGTGCCAGTCCAAAAACGGCGAACACCGGGGAGCTGTTTTTT.

The V call is TRBV5-8, the J call TRBJ1-1; D not resolved. This CDR3 comprises 15 residues. In germline, CDR1 is SGHTS, CDR2 YDEGEE. V dropped 4 bases and J dropped 1 base, with 14 bases sitting between them. DNA for the CDR3: TGTGCCAGCAGCCCCGACTTAACAAGGAACACTGAAGCTTTCTTT. Protein: CASSPDLTRNTEAFF.

The rearrangement uses TRBV27 and TRBJ1-4, with 7 bases that match TRBD1. The trim removed 5 bases at V and 8 bases at J, leaving 11 bases unmatched. The CDR3 length is 15 residues. CDR1 and CDR2 (germline): MNHEY, SMNVEV (reference sequence). DNA for the CDR3: TGTGCCAGCAGTCGCGGGAGGGGGCTTGGGGAAAAACTGTTTTTT. Amino acid sequence: CASSRGRGLGEKLFF.

The chain couples TRBV5-4 to TRBJ2-1, with D possibly TRBD2 on 7 matching bases. The CDR3 covers 14 residues. Trimming removed 1 base at V and 12 bases at J, with 17 bases between. Germline assignment: CDR1 SGHNT and CDR2 YYREEE (reference sequence). CDR3 in amino acids: CASSLRGGATVQFF. The CDR3 DNA is TGTGCCAGCAGCTTGAGGGGGGGAGCAACCGTGCAGTTCTTC. The whole variable domain, remainder taken from reference TRBV5-4 and TRBJ2-1, is ETGVTQSPTHLIKTRGQQVTLRCSSQSGHNTVSWYQQALGQGPQFIFQYYREEENGRGNFPPRFSGLQFPNYSSELNVNALELDDSALYLCASSLRGGATVQFFGPGTRLTVL.

The genes are TRBV6-5 and TRBJ1-2; TRBD1 is a possible D gene (6 bases). Per germline, CDR1 MNHEY and CDR2 SVGAGI. V was trimmed by 6 bases and J by 6 bases, leaving 17 bases between them. The length of the CDR3 is 14 residues. The CDR3 protein is CASSQNGGQNGYTF. The CDR3 DNA is TGTGCCAGCAGCCAGAACGGGGGGCAGAATGGCTACACCTTC.

This clone was recorded only once. The chain employs TRBV30 and TRBJ2-7; maybe TRBD1 (6 bases). Per the germline V gene, CDR1 is GTSNPN and CDR2 is SVGIG (reference sequence). Trimming stripped 5 bases from V and 3 bases from J, with 17 bases between. The CDR3 consists of 14 residues. The CDR3 here is CAWRGVQGSYEQYF. In DNA, the CDR3 is TGTGCCTGGCGAGGGGTTCAGGGGAGCTACGAGCAGTACTTC.

The chain carries TRBV6-1 and TRBJ1-2; no clear D gene. This CDR3 comprises 13 residues. The V gene lost 1 base and the J gene lost 4 bases, with 7 bases spanning the gap. Germline V gene lookup returns CDR1 MNHNS and CDR2 SASEGT. The CDR3 DNA follows: TGTGCCAGCAGTGAAGTCTTCTCCTATGGCTACACCTTC. Translating gives CASSEVFSYGYTF.

This chain connects TRBV5-4 to TRBJ2-7, with 12 nucleotides matching TRBD2. Germline-derived CDR1 and CDR2 are SGHNT and YYREEE (reference sequence). After removal of 4 bases from V and 4 bases from J, the junction contained 6 bases not matched to a gene. This CDR3 comprises 15 residues. CDR3 DNA: TGTGCCAGCAGCGCCACTAGCGGGGGGTCTTACGAGCAGTACTTC. Protein: CASSATSGGSYEQYF.

This chain joins TRBV14 and TRBJ2-7; tentatively, D is TRBD1 (6 bases). Looked up from germline, CDR1 is SGHDN and CDR2 is FVKESK. This CDR3 has 15 amino acids. Deletions cut 3 bases from V and 3 bases from J, with 15 bases between. CDR3 DNA sequence: TGTGCCAGCAGCCACCCCACAGGGAACCTCTACGAGCAGTACTTC. Its translation is CASSHPTGNLYEQYF.

The chain couples TRBV9 to TRBJ2-2; tentative D call: TRBD1 (5 bases). This CDR3 has 14 amino acids. Trimming cost V 0 bases and J 6 bases, with 9 bases left between them. The germline V gene encodes CDR1 SGDLS and CDR2 YYNGEE. The CDR3, as DNA: TGTGCCAGCAGCGTAGAAGGGGAAGCCGGGGAGCTGTTTTTT. Protein product: CASSVEGEAGELFF.

The gene calls are TRBV4-2 and TRBJ1-2, with a tentative D call TRBD1 (6 bases). The CDR3 has 14 amino acids. Germline values: CDR1 LGHNA, CDR2 YNFKEQ. V was trimmed by 2 bases and J by 12 bases, leaving 19 bases between them. Written as DNA, the CDR3 is TGTGCCAGCAGCCAACTCGGACAGCCCTCCGTCGACACCTTC. Translated, it gives CASSQLGQPSVDTF.

V is TRBV7-3 and J is TRBJ2-1; weak D call: TRBD2 (5 bases). The V gene lost 2 bases and the J gene lost 0 bases, with 8 bases spanning the gap. From germline, CDR1 is SGHTA and CDR2 FQGTGA. The CDR3 consists of 15 residues. CDR3 sequence reads: CASSLEGLSYNEQFF. The CDR3 bases are TGTGCCAGCAGCTTAGAGGGCCTCTCCTACAATGAGCAGTTCTTC.

The J gene is TRBJ2-5, the V gene TRBV5-1; 7 bases fit TRBD2. The CDR3 loop spans 17 amino acids. Germline CDR1 reads SGHRS; CDR2 reads YFSETQ. J gave up 2 bases and V 2 bases, and 12 bases lay outside the gene matches. CDR3 protein: CASSFGDRGVGQETQYF. The CDR3 DNA reads TGCGCCAGCAGCTTCGGCGACCGGGGGGTAGGGCAAGAGACCCAGTACTTC.

This clone was detected once. The chain joins TRBV6-5 to TRBJ1-1, with D possibly being TRBD1 (5 bases). The CDR3 totals 15 residues. Between the trimmed V and J ends, which lost 7 bases and 4 bases, there was a span of 19 bases. CDR1 is MNHEY and CDR2 is SVGAGI in the germline V gene. The CDR3 nucleotides are TGTGCCAGCAACCCCCCCGGGGGGGGAGGCACTGAAGCTTTCTTT. It encodes CASNPPGGGGTEAFF.